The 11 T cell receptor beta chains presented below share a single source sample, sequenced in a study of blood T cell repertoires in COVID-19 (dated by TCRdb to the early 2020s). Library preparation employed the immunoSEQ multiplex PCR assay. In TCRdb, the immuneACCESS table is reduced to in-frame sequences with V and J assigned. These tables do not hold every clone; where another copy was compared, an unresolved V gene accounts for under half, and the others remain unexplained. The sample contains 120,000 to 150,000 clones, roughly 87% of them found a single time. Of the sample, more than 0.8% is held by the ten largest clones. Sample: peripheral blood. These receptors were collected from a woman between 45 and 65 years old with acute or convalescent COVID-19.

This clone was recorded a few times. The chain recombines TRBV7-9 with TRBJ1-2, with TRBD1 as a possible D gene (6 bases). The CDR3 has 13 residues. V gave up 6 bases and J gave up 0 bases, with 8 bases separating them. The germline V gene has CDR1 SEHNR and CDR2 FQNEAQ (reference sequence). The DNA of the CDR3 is TGTGCCAGCAGTCCAGGGGCTAACTATGGCTACACCTTC. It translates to CASSPGANYGYTF.

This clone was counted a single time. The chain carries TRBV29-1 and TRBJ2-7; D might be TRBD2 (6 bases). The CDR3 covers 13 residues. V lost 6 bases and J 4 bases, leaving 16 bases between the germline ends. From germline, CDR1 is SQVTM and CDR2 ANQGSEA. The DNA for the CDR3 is TGCAGCGTGGGTCGGGGGACGGCATACGAGCAGTACTTC. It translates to CSVGRGTAYEQYF.

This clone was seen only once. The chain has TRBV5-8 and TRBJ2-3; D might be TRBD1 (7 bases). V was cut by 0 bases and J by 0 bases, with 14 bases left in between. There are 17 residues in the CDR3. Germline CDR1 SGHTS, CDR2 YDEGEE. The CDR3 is CASSLVRGVSSTDTQYF. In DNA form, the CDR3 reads TGTGCCAGCAGCTTGGTCAGGGGGGTGTCTAGCACAGATACGCAGTATTTT.

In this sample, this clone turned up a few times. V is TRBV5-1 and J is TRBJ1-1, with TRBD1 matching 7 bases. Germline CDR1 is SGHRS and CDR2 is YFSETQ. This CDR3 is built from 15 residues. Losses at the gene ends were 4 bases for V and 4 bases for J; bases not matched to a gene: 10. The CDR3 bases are TGCGCCAGCAGCCCGAGTCGGGACAGCGTCACTGAAGCTTTCTTT. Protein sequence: CASSPSRDSVTEAFF.

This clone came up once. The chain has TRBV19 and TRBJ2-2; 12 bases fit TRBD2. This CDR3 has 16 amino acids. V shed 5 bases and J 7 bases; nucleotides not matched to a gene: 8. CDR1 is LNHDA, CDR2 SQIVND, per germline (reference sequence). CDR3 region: CASSARTSGINGELFF. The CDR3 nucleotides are TGTGCCAGTAGTGCCAGGACTAGCGGGATTAACGGGGAGCTGTTTTTT.

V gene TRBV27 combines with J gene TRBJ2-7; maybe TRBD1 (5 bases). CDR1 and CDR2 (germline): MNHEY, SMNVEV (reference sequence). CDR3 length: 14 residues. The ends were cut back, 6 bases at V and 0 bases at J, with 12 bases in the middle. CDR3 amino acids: CASRWRDSSYEQYF. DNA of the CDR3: TGTGCCAGCAGATGGAGAGACAGCTCCTACGAGCAGTACTTC.

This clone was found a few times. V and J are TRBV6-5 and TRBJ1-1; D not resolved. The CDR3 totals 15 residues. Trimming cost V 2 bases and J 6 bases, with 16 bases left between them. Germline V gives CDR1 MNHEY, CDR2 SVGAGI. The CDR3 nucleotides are TGTGCCAGCAGTTACCCAGGACGTGGAGGACCTGAAGCTTTCTTT. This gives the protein CASSYPGRGGPEAFF.

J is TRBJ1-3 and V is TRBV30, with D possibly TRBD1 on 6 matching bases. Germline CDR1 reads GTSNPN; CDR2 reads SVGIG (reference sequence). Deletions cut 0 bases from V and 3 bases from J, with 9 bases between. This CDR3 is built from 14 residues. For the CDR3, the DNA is TGTGCCTGGAGTGTTACAGGGAGTGGAAACACCATATATTTT. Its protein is CAWSVTGSGNTIYF. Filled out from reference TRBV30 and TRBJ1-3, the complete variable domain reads SQTIHQWPATLVQPVGSPLSLECTVEGTSNPNLYWYRQAAGRGLQLLFYSVGIGQISSEVPQNLSASRPQDRQFILSSKKLLLSDSGFYLCAWSVTGSGNTIYFGEGSWLTVV.

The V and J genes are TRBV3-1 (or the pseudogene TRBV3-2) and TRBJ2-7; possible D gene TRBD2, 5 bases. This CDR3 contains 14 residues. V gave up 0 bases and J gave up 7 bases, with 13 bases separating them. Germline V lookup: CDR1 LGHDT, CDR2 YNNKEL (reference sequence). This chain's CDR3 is CASSQDIRGIEQYF. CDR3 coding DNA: TGTGCCAGCAGCCAAGATATACGGGGTATAGAGCAGTACTTC.

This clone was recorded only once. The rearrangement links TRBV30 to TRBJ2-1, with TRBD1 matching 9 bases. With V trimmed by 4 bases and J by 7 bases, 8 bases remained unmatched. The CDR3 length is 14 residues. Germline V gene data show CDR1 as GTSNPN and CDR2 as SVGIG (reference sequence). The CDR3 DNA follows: TGTGCCTGGATAGGGACAGGGTATTATAATGAGCAGTTCTTC. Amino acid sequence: CAWIGTGYYNEQFF.

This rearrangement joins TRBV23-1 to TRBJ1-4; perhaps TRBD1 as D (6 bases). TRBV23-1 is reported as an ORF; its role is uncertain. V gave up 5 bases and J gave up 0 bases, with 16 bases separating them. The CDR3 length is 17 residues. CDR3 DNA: TGCGCCAGCAGTACCCCTATACGGGACACAACTAATGAAAAACTGTTTTTT. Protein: CASSTPIRDTTNEKLFF.